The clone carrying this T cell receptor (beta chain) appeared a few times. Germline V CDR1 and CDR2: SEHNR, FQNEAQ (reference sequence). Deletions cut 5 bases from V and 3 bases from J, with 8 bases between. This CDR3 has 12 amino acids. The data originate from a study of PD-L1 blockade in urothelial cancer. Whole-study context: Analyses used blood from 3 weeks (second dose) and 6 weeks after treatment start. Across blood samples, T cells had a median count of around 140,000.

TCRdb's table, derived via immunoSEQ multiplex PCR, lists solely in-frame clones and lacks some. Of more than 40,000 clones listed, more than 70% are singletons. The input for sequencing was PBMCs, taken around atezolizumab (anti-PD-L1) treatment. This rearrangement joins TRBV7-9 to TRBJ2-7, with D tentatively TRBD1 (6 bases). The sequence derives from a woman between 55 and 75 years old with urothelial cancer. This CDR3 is CASSRDNYEQYF. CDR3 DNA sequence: TGTGCCAGCAGCCGGGACAACTACGAGCAGTACTTC.